The clone carrying this T cell receptor (beta chain) appeared a single time. Its antigen is not known. This entry comes from a study of CD8 T cells in Susac syndrome. The study's findings and limits: As the study acknowledged, the number of individuals in its TCR sequencing and HLA analysis was relatively small.

Negative isolation was used for CD8+ and CD4+ T cells, and FACS enrichment was applied to TEMRA cells. The RNA, about 0.45 to 1 ug, was put through reverse transcription using random hexamers. The CDR3 of TCR beta was amplified by immunoSEQ multiplex PCR across 54 Vbeta and 13 Jbeta. TCRdb redid the calling of the immunoSEQ multiplex PCR reads with MiXCR, one entry per CDR3 protein. This table holds roughly 120,000 distinct CDR3 sequences, more than 85% found once. This CDR3 spans 15 amino acids. Trimming cost V 3 bases and J 6 bases; bases outside gene matches: 2. Germline-derived CDR1 and CDR2 are MGHRA and YSYEKL.

This rearrangement joins TRBV4-1 to TRBJ2-1; the match to TRBD2 covers 13 bases. The source is a human donor with multiple sclerosis. Sequences were obtained from CD8+ T cells from PBMCs. CDR3 DNA sequence: TGCGCCAGCAGCCAGACTAGCGGGGGGTTCAATGAGCAGTTCTTC. Translated, it gives CASSQTSGGFNEQFF.